One T cell receptor beta chain is described in this entry. The target antigen is unknown. This specimen belongs to a study of PD-1 blockade in classical Hodgkin lymphoma. At the level of the study: Nivolumab was administered to patients intravenously at 3 mg/kg every 2 weeks. Study-wide results and caveats: As was reported, newly diagnosed patients showed lower baseline TCR diversity than healthy donors did. Whoever responded completely had baseline diversity much like that seen in newly diagnosed patients.

Clones were sequenced by immunoSEQ multiplex PCR, and TCRdb holds only the in-frame ones, with some missing. The table lists roughly 9,000 clones, around 80% of them singletons, with around 4.5% in the top ten. The V end was cut by 0 bases, the J end by 5 bases, with 12 bases between. Per germline, CDR1 SGDLS and CDR2 YYNGEE. The CDR3 has 15 residues. Time point denoted: cycle 4 day 1 (C4D1), after five to seven weeks of nivolumab. Every patient relapsed after autologous stem cell transplantation, and brentuximab vedotin exposure varied. Thawed PBMCs underwent magnetic negative selection to yield purified CD4+ T cells.

Source: CD4+ T cells from blood, taken before the fourth cycle of nivolumab. The TCR originated in a human donor with classical Hodgkin lymphoma. The J gene is TRBJ1-5, the V gene TRBV9; D possibly corresponds to TRBD1 (5 bases). DNA for the CDR3: TGTGCCAGCAGCGTAGATTCAGGGACCCATCAGCCCCAGCATTTT. This translates into CASSVDSGTHQPQHF.